The source of this T cell receptor (beta chain) is a study of T cell repertoires in cytomegalovirus infection. Study overall: Alongside well-studied HLA-B-restricted CMV epitopes, recently identified HLA-C-restricted CMV epitopes were also used. Both a matching HLA type and CMV infection were indicated by public TCR beta signatures. Study outcomes and limitations: Clonotype analysis showed dominance of the ex vivo response by HLA-C-restricted CMV-specific TCR beta clonotypes. The study identified carriers of CMV plus the relevant HLA from cumulative public TCR beta family frequency.

TCRdb analysed the reads with MiXCR anew, one entry per CDR3 protein. The table has approximately 110,000 distinct CDR3 sequences, over 25% seen once; the top ten hold under 65%. V gave up 4 bases and J gave up 4 bases, with 14 bases separating them. Looked up from germline, CDR1 is SGHVS and CDR2 is FQNEAQ. There are 14 residues in the CDR3. Note on this clonotype: Its antigen is unidentified.

The chain employs TRBV7-8 and TRBJ2-7, with D tentatively TRBD2 (6 bases). The TCR was taken from a human donor in good health (CMV status not recorded). Some clones in this sample may be carry-over from other donors' samples. The sample consisted of CD8+ T cells from cultured PBMCs, taken from culture after CMV antigen stimulation. The CDR3 DNA reads TGTGCCAGCAGCTATCGGTGGGGGAGGTACGAGCAGTACTTC. This gives the protein CASSYRWGRYEQYF.